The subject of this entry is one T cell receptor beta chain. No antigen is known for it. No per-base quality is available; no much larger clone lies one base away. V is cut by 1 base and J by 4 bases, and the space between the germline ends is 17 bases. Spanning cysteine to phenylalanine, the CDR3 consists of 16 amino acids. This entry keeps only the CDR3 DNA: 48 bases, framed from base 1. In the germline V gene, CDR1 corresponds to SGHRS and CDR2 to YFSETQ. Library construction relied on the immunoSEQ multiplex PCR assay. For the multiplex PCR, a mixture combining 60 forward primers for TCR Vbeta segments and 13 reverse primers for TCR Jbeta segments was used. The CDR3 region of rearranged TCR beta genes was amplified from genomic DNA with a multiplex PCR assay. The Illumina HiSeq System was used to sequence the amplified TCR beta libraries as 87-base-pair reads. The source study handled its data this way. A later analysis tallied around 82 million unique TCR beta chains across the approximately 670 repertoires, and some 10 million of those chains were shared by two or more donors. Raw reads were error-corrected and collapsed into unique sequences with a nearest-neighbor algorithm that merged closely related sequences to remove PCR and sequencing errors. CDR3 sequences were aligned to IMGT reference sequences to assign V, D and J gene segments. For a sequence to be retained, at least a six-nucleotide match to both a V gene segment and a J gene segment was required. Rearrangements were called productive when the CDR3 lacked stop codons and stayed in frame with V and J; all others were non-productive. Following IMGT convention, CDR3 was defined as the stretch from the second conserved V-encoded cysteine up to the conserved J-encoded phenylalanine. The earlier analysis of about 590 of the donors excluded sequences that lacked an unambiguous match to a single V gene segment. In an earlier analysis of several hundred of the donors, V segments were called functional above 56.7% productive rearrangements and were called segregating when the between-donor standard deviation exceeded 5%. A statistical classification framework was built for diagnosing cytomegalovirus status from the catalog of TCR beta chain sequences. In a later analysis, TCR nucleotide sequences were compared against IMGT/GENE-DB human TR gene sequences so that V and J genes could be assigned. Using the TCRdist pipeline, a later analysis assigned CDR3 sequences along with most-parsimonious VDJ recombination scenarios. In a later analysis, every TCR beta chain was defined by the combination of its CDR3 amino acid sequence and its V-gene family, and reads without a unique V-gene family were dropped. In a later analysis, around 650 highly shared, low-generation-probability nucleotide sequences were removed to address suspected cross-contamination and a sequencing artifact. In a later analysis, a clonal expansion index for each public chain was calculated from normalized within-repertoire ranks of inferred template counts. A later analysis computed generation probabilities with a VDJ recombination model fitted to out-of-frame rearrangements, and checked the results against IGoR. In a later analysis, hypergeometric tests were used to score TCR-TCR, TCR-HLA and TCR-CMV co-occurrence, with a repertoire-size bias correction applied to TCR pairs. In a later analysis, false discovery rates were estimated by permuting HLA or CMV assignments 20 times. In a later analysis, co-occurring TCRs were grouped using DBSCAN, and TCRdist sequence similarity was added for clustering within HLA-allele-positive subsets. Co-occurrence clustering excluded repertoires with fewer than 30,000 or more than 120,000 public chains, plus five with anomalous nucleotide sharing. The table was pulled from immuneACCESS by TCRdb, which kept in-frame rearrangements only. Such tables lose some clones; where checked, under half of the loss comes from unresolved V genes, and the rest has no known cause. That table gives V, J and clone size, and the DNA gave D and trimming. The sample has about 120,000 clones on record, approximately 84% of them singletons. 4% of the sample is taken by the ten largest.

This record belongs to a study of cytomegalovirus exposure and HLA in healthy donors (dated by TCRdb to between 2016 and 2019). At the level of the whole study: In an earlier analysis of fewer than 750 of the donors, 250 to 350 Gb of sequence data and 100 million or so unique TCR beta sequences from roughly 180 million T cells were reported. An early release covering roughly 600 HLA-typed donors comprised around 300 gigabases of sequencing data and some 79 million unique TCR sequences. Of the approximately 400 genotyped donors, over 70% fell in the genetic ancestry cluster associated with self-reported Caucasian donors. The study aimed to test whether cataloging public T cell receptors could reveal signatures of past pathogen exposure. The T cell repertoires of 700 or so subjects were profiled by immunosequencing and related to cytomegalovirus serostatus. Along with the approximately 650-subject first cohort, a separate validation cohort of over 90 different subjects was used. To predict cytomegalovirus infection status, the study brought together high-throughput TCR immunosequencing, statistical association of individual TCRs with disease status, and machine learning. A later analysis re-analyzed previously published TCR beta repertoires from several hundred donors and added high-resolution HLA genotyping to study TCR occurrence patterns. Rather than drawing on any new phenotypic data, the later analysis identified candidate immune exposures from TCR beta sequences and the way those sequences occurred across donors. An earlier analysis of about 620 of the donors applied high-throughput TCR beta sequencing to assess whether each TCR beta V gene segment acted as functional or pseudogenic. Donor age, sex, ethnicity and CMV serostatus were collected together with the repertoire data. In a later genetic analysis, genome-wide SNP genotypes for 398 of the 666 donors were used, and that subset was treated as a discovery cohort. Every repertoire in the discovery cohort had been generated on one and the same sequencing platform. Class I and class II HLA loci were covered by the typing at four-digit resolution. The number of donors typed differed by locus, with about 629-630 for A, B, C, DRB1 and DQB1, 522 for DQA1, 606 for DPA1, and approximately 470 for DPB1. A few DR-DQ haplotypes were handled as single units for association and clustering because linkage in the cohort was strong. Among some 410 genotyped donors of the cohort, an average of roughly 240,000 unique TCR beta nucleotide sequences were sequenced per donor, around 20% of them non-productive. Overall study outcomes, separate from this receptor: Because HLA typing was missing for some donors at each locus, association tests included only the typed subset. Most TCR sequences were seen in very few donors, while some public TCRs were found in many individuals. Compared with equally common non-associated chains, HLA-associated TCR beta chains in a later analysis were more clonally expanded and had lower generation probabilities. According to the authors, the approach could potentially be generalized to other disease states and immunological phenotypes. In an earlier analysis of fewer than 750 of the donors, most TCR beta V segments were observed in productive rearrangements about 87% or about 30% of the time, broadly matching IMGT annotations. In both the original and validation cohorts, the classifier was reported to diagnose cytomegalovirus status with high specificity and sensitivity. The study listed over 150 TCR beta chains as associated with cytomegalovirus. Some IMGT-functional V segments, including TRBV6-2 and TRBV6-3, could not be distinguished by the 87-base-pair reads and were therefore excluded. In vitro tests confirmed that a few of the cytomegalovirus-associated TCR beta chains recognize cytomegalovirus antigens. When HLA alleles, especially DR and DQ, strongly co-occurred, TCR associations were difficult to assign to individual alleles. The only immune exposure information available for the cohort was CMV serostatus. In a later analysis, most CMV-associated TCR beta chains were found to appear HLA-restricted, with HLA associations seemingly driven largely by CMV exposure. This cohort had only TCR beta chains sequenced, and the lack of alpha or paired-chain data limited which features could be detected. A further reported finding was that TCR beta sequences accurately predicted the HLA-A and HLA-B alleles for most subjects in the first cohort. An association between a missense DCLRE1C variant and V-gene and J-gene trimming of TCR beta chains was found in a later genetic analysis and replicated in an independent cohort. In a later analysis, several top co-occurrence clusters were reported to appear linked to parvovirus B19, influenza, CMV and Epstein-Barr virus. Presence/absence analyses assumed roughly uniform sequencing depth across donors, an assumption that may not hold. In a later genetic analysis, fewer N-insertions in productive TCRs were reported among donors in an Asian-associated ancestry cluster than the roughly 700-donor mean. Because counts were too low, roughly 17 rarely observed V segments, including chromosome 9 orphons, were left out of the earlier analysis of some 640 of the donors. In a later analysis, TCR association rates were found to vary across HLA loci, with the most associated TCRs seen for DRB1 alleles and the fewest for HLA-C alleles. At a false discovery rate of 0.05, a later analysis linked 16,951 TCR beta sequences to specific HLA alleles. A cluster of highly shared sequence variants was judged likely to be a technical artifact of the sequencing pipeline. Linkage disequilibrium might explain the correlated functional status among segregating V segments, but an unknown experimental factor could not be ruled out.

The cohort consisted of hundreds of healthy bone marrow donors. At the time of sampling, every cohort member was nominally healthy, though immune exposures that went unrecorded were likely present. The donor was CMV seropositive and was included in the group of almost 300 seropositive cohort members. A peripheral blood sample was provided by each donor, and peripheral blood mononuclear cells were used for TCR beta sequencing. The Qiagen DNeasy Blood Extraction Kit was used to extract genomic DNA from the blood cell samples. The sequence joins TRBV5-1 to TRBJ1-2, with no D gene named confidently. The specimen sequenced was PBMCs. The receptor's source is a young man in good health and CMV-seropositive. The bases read TGCGCCAGCAGCTTGCCCTATGAGAGGGAAGGCTATGGCTACACCTTC. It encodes CASSLPYEREGYGYTF.